The text below deals with one T cell receptor beta chain. Participants reported their clinical history, and cohort assignment relied on those reports. This entry is derived from a study of blood T cell repertoires in COVID-19. TCRdb's table, derived via immunoSEQ multiplex PCR, lists solely in-frame clones and lacks some. The sample contains 130,000 to 150,000 clones, about 89% of which appear only once. J was trimmed by 2 bases and V by 3 bases; bases with no gene match: 4. The CDR3 is made up of 17 amino acids. Germline CDR1 reads WNHNN; CDR2 reads SYGVQD (reference sequence). What was sequenced was PBMCs or T cells enriched from blood (not recorded which). This sequence joins TRBV10-1 and TRBJ2-5, with 15 bases that match TRBD2. The sequence came from a man aged 55 to 69 who had recovered from COVID-19. The CDR3 here is CASSDGLAGGKQETQYF. CDR3 DNA: TGCGCCAGCAGTGACGGACTAGCGGGAGGGAAACAAGAGACCCAGTACTTC.